Listed below are T cell receptor beta chains from one sample, sequenced in a study of chemoradiotherapy in HPV16-positive cancers. Here immunoSEQ multiplex PCR was the method, and the copy in TCRdb shows in-frame clones only, minus some. Among thousands of clones listed, about four fifths were seen once. The source was blood, collected from a patient who underwent chemoradiotherapy. The receptors here all came from a human donor with HPV-associated anogenital cancer. The CDR3 runs from the conserved cysteine through the conserved F or W. The order of the fields is V gene, clone size, J gene, CDR3 protein. Clone size is shown for a subset of rows, as once, few, many or a class of expanded clone.

>TRBV7-2|-|TRBJ1-3
CASSLEIGHSGNTIYF
>TRBV9|-|TRBJ1-3
CASSATEWRGSGNTIYF
>TRBV9|once|TRBJ2-1
CASSSLAGANNEQFF
>TRBV11-3|-|TRBJ2-1
CASSLRFGSSYNEQFF
>TRBV27|-|TRBJ1-1
CASSLAGMNTEAFF
>TRBV19|-|TRBJ1-6
CASSIVIPDFGSSYNSPLHF
>TRBV29-1|-|TRBJ2-2
CSVSVSNTGELFF
>TRBV14|-|TRBJ2-1
CASSQDQGTRAFF
>TRBV29-1|-|TRBJ1-1
CSGMKGSNTEAFF
>TRBV10-1|-|TRBJ1-1
CASSEARDREAFF
>TRBV19|-|TRBJ2-7
CASSTMLSLYEQYF
>TRBV5-4|-|TRBJ2-7
CASSPGTFLGAYEQYF
>TRBV2|-|TRBJ1-2
CASSEVGQAFSGGYTF
>TRBV5-4|-|TRBJ1-5
CASSVQGVTNQPQHF
>TRBV5-4|few|TRBJ1-2
CASTTGGAGHNGYTF
>TRBV5-5|-|TRBJ2-3
CASSWTVGGRDTQYF
>TRBV18|-|TRBJ2-3
CASSRQTSTDTQYF
>TRBV7-6|once|TRBJ1-1
CASSLARNTEAFF